One sample yielded the 30 T cell receptor beta chains listed below, sequenced in a study of identical twins. TCRdb ran MiXCR on the 5' RACE reads and lists one entry per CDR3 protein. Of approximately 490,000 distinct CDR3 sequences listed, around 24% are singletons. This sample was shared with a second study, whose subject was yellow fever vaccine responses in identical twins.

Sequenced material: CD4+ T cells sorted from blood. All receptors come from a woman under 30 in good health.

This clonotype was observed at least ten times. The genes are TRBV4-2 and TRBJ2-2, with 9 positions matching TRBD2. Germline CDR1 is LGHNA and CDR2 is YNFKEQ. The CDR3 totals 16 residues. V trimming: 4 bases; J trimming: 0 bases; junction bases outside the gene matches: 3. The CDR3 DNA reads TGTGCCAGCAGCCCAAGACTAGCGGCGAACACCGGGGAGCTGTTTTTT. Translated: CASSPRLAANTGELFF.

The V and J genes are TRBV12-3 or TRBV12-4 and TRBJ2-1; 8 bases are shared with TRBD1. The CDR3 contains 15 residues. V trimming: 1 base; J trimming: 7 bases; junction bases outside the gene matches: 6. CDR3 sequence (DNA): TGTGCCAGCAGTTTAGGGCAGGGGGCTTGGAATGAGCAGTTCTTC. It is translated as CASSLGQGAWNEQFF.

The chain is built from TRBV12-3 or TRBV12-4 and TRBJ2-7; 7 nucleotides agree with TRBD1. This CDR3 is built from 15 residues. V lost 3 bases, J lost 2 bases, and 7 bases stayed unmatched. CDR3 loop: CASSFVETGPYEQYF. DNA for the CDR3: TGTGCCAGCAGTTTTGTCGAGACAGGGCCCTACGAGCAGTACTTC.

The genes are TRBV12-3 or TRBV12-4 and TRBJ1-5; D gene unclear. The CDR3 length is 14 residues. V shed 1 base and J shed 3 bases, with 7 bases lying between them. CDR3 DNA: TGTGCCAGCAGTTTAGGGGGAACCAATCAGCCCCAGCATTTT. This encodes CASSLGGTNQPQHF.

The chain links TRBV18 to TRBJ2-1; TRBD1 might be the D (5 bases). The germline V and J ends were trimmed by 3 bases and 0 bases, with 12 bases remaining between them. Germline V gene lookup returns CDR1 KGHSH and CDR2 LQKENI. The CDR3 is 16 residues long. The CDR3 here is CASSPRLGDSYNEQFF. The DNA for the CDR3 is TGTGCCAGCTCACCCAGGCTAGGGGACTCCTACAATGAGCAGTTCTTC.

The rearrangement uses TRBV20-1 and TRBJ1-6; D remains unclear. Trimming stripped 5 bases from V and 0 bases from J, with 11 bases between. The CDR3 has 15 residues. The V gene's germline CDR1 is DFQATT and CDR2 SNEGSKA (reference sequence). This CDR3 is CSARAVASYNSPLHF. The CDR3 bases are TGCAGTGCTCGAGCTGTGGCCTCCTATAATTCACCCCTCCACTTT.

The chain carries TRBV3-1 and TRBJ1-1, with 7 nucleotides matching TRBD1. Germline values: CDR1 LGHDT, CDR2 YNNKEL (reference sequence). The CDR3 runs to 14 residues. V lost 6 bases to trimming and J lost 6 bases; unmatched junction nucleotides: 10. The CDR3 loop reads CASSRTDREAEAFF. The CDR3 DNA reads TGTGCCAGCAGTCGGACAGACAGGGAAGCTGAAGCTTTCTTT.

The V call is TRBV24-1, the J call TRBJ2-3; TRBD2 is a possible D gene (5 bases). In germline, CDR1 is KGHDR, CDR2 SFDVKD. The CDR3 is 12 amino acids. V gave up 8 bases and J gave up 7 bases, with 12 bases separating them. CDR3 amino acids: CATTLEVNTQYF. CDR3 in DNA: TGTGCCACCACCCTGGAGGTTAATACGCAGTATTTT.

This rearrangement joins TRBV5-1 to TRBJ2-1, with D perhaps matching TRBD1 (6 bases). Trimming took 0 bases from V and 0 from J, leaving 10 bases between them. Germline CDR1 SGHRS, CDR2 YFSETQ. This CDR3 is 16 amino acids long. The CDR3 nucleotides read TGCGCCAGCAGCTTGGGTGCGGACAGCTCCTACAATGAGCAGTTCTTC. This sequence encodes CASSLGADSSYNEQFF.

This clonotype has just a few counts. J is TRBJ2-5 and V is TRBV20-1, with D perhaps matching TRBD2 (5 bases). The CDR3 runs 14 residues. The germline V and J ends were trimmed by 6 bases and 5 bases, with 19 bases remaining between them. Germline-derived CDR1 and CDR2 are DFQATT and SNEGSKA (reference sequence). The CDR3: CSAKNLASLETQYF. In DNA, the CDR3 is TGCAGTGCGAAGAATTTGGCTAGCTTGGAGACCCAGTACTTC.

This sequence joins TRBV7-3 and TRBJ2-1; D is tentatively TRBD1 or TRBD2 (5 bases each). V lost 4 bases and J lost 5, with 15 bases in between. CDR1 is SGHTA and CDR2 is FQGTGA in the germline V gene. This CDR3 comprises 15 residues. The CDR3 coding sequence is TGTGCCAGCAGCTCCTATGGGGGTGTTAACAATGAGCAGTTCTTC. Translated, it gives CASSSYGGVNNEQFF.

This clonotype was picked up a small number of times. The V and J genes are TRBV18 and TRBJ2-7; 7 bases align to TRBD1. Trimming at V came to 4 bases and at J to 5 bases, leaving 11 bases not matched to a gene. The CDR3 spans 15 residues. The germline CDR1 and CDR2 sequences are KGHSH and LQKENI. The CDR3 here is CASSQRQGNAHEQYF. DNA for the CDR3: TGTGCCAGCTCACAACGACAGGGTAATGCCCACGAGCAGTACTTC.

V gene TRBV3-1 combines with J gene TRBJ2-1; the D gene is possibly TRBD2 (7 bases). The CDR3 length is 17 residues. The V gene's germline CDR1 is LGHDT and CDR2 YNNKEL (reference sequence). Trimming shortened V by 0 bases and J by 7 bases, and 19 bases separated the two germline ends. CDR3 in DNA: TGTGCCAGCAGCCAAGATAGGGGGGGGGGCCTGTCTAATGAGCAGTTCTTC. This gives the protein CASSQDRGGGLSNEQFF.

The rearrangement joins TRBV28 to TRBJ2-5, with 8 bases that match TRBD2. CDR1 is MDHEN and CDR2 is SYDVKM in the germline V gene. This CDR3 has 14 residues. Unmatched junction bases numbered 6, after V lost 6 bases and J lost 3 bases. CDR3 nucleotide sequence: TGTGCCAGCAGCGGTGGGACTAGAGAAGAGACCCAGTACTTC. Protein: CASSGGTREETQYF.

This clonotype has only a few counts. The V and J genes are TRBV28 and TRBJ2-3, with D possibly matching TRBD2 (6 bases). Germline V CDR1 and CDR2: MDHEN, SYDVKM. Trimming pared 3 bases from V and 10 bases from J, leaving 17 bases between. The CDR3 is 14 residues long. The CDR3 DNA follows: TGTGCCAGCAGTTTTTGGTTTAAGGGCGGGGCGCAGTATTTT. Translated: CASSFWFKGGAQYF.

The chain has TRBV5-1 and TRBJ2-5; tentatively, D is TRBD2 (6 bases). The CDR3 has 16 residues. Looked up from germline, CDR1 is SGHRS and CDR2 is YFSETQ. The ends were cut back, 4 bases at V and 5 bases at J, with 21 bases in the middle. The chain's CDR3 is CASSPSTVSGPETQYF. In nucleotides, the CDR3 is TGCGCCAGCAGCCCCTCGACGGTTAGCGGCCCGGAGACCCAGTACTTC.

In its sample, this clonotype was seen a few times. This chain links TRBV3-1 with TRBJ1-3, with D hard to call. This CDR3 contains 20 residues. V was clipped by 4 bases and J by 0 bases, with 25 bases between them. The germline V gene encodes CDR1 LGHDT and CDR2 YNNKEL (reference sequence). DNA for the CDR3: TGTGCCAGCAGCCCGATGGGAGGCGGTGGAGTTCCGCTCTCTGGAAACACCATATATTTT. Amino acid sequence: CASSPMGGGGVPLSGNTIYF.

The chain recombines TRBV7-9 with TRBJ1-1; 11 nucleotides line up with TRBD1. The V and J ends lost 4 bases and 6 bases, in that order; junction bases with no gene match: 4. Germline loops: CDR1 SEHNR, CDR2 FQNEAQ (reference sequence). The CDR3 runs 14 residues. Here the CDR3 DNA reads TGTGCCAGCAGCTCGGGACAGGGGGTCGCTGAAGCTTTCTTT. Encoded protein: CASSSGQGVAEAFF.

This chain links TRBV27 with TRBJ2-7; D not resolved. V lost 8 bases and J lost 0, with 11 bases in between. CDR3 length equals 13 residues. CDR1 and CDR2 from the germline V gene are MNHEY and SMNVEV (reference sequence). CDR3 sequence: CASHDGLSYEQYF. Written as DNA, the CDR3 is TGTGCCAGCCATGACGGCCTCTCCTACGAGCAGTACTTC.

The chain uses TRBV7-8 and TRBJ2-2; 8 nucleotides align to TRBD1. CDR3 size: 16 residues. V was clipped by 3 bases and J by 4 bases; unmatched bases: 7. CDR1 is SGHVS, CDR2 FQNEAQ, per germline. The DNA for the CDR3 is TGTGCCAGCAGCTTTCAGGACAGGGTGGCCACCGGGGAGCTGTTTTTT. As protein: CASSFQDRVATGELFF.

This clonotype was seen a few times. The chain has TRBV5-5 and TRBJ2-1, with D perhaps given as TRBD1 or TRBD2 (5 bases each). This CDR3 has 16 residues. V was cut by 0 bases and J by 3 bases, with 13 bases left in between. The germline CDR1 and CDR2 sequences are SGHKS and YYEKEE (reference sequence). CDR3 sequence: CASSLGIRGYYNEQFF. CDR3 nucleotides: TGTGCCAGCAGCTTGGGAATCCGGGGCTACTACAATGAGCAGTTCTTC.

This chain connects TRBV7-3 to TRBJ2-3, with 12 bases lining up with TRBD2. This CDR3 has 15 amino acids. V dropped 5 bases and J dropped 7; count of bases not matched to a gene: 7. Germline loops: CDR1 SGHTA, CDR2 FQGTGA. CDR3 coding DNA: TGTGCCAGCAGCGCGACTAGCGGGAGAGAGCATACGCAGTATTTT. Its protein product is CASSATSGREHTQYF.

V is TRBV18 and J is TRBJ2-3; D is undetermined. Deletions cut 2 bases from V and 2 bases from J, with 8 bases between. CDR1 is KGHSH, CDR2 LQKENI, per germline. The CDR3 is 14 amino acids. The DNA for the CDR3 is TGTGCCAGCTCACCAGGCCAGTACACAGATACGCAGTATTTT. It codes for CASSPGQYTDTQYF.

This CDR3 is CASTKSSGTIFPTYEQYF. The CDR3 DNA follows: TGTGCCAGCACTAAGTCTAGCGGGACGATCTTCCCAACCTACGAGCAGTACTTC. The chain couples TRBV6-1 to TRBJ2-7; 9 bases align to TRBD2. Germline V lookup: CDR1 MNHNS, CDR2 SASEGT. This CDR3 has 18 amino acids. V trimming: 7 bases; J trimming: 2 bases; junction bases outside the gene matches: 18.

The chain is built from TRBV27 and TRBJ2-1; 8 positions agree with TRBD2. The V and J ends lost 4 bases and 5 bases, in that order; junction bases with no gene match: 13. Looked up from germline, CDR1 is MNHEY and CDR2 is SMNVEV (reference sequence). This CDR3 is 17 amino acids long. CDR3: CASSSPVLAGIHNEQFF. The CDR3 nucleotides read TGTGCCAGCAGTTCCCCGGTGCTAGCGGGTATACACAATGAGCAGTTCTTC.

This clonotype was detected only once. The chain joins TRBV24-1 to TRBJ2-3; the match to TRBD1 covers 11 bases. Germline V gene lookup returns CDR1 KGHDR and CDR2 SFDVKD. CDR3 size: 15 residues. Trimming at V came to 4 bases and at J to 6 bases, leaving 5 bases not matched to a gene. CDR3 amino acids: CATSEGQGAGDTQYF. The DNA of the CDR3 is TGTGCCACCAGTGAAGGACAGGGGGCCGGCGATACGCAGTATTTT.

This clonotype showed up just a few times. This chain connects TRBV12-3 or TRBV12-4 to TRBJ1-5; D remains unclear. V dropped 3 bases and J dropped 0 bases, with 9 bases sitting between them. This CDR3 is 15 amino acids long. The CDR3 DNA reads TGTGCCAGCAGTTTCGGAGGTAATAGCAATCAGCCCCAGCATTTT. Its protein is CASSFGGNSNQPQHF.

J is TRBJ1-2 and V is TRBV24-1; D unresolved. V dropped 5 bases and J dropped 4 bases, with 16 bases sitting between them. The CDR3 totals 15 residues. Germline V gene data show CDR1 as KGHDR and CDR2 as SFDVKD. The CDR3 region is CATSGAAIGPYGYTF. The CDR3 nucleotides read TGTGCCACCAGTGGCGCCGCGATAGGACCCTATGGCTACACCTTC.

This chain uses TRBV9 with TRBJ1-1, with D uncertain. The CDR3 totals 13 residues. Germline V CDR1 and CDR2: SGDLS, YYNGEE. V was trimmed by 4 bases and J by 2 bases, leaving 9 bases between them. This CDR3 is CASSPPHNTEAFF. CDR3 nucleotides: TGTGCCAGCAGCCCCCCGCATAACACTGAAGCTTTCTTT.

This clonotype was found a few times. V gene TRBV3-1 combines with J gene TRBJ2-5; the D gene could be TRBD1 or TRBD2 (5 bases each). The V and J ends lost 4 bases and 0 bases respectively, with 18 bases between them. The germline CDR1 and CDR2 sequences are LGHDT and YNNKEL (reference sequence). This CDR3 comprises 17 residues. CDR3 sequence: CASSLSPGTQYQETQYF. Written as DNA, the CDR3 is TGTGCCAGCAGCCTTTCACCCGGGACCCAGTACCAAGAGACCCAGTACTTC.